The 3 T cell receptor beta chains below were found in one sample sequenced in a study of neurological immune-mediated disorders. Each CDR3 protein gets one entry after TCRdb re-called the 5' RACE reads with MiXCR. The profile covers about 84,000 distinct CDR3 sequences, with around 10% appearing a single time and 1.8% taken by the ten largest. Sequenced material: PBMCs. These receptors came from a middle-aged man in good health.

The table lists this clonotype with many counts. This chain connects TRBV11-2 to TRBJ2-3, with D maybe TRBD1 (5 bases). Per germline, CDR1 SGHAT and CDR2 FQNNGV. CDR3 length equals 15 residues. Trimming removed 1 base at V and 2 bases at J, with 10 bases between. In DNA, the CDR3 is TGTGCCAGCAGCTTAGGGGCAGGGAACACAGATACGCAGTATTTT. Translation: CASSLGAGNTDTQYF. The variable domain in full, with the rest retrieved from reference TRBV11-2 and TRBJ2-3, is EAGVAQSPRYKIIEKRQSVAFWCNPISGHATLYWYQQILGQGPKLLIQFQNNGVVDDSQLPKDRFSAERLKGVDSTLKIQPAKLEDSAVYLCASSLGAGNTDTQYFGPGTRLTVL.

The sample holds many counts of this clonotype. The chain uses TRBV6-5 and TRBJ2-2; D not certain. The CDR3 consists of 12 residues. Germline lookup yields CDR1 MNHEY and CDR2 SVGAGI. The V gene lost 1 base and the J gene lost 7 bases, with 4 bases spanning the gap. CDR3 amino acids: CASSYWDGELFF. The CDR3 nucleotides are TGTGCCAGCAGTTACTGGGACGGGGAGCTGTTTTTT.

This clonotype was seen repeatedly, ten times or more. This CDR3 is CASSPRWDGAGELFF. DNA of the CDR3: TGTGCCAGCAGCCCTCGTTGGGACGGGGCCGGGGAGCTGTTTTTT. This chain connects TRBV7-2 to TRBJ2-2, with D tentatively TRBD1 or TRBD2 (5 bases each). Trimming left V 5 bases short and J 6 bases short, with 16 bases between. Germline loops: CDR1 SGHTA, CDR2 FQGNSA. This CDR3 comprises 15 residues.